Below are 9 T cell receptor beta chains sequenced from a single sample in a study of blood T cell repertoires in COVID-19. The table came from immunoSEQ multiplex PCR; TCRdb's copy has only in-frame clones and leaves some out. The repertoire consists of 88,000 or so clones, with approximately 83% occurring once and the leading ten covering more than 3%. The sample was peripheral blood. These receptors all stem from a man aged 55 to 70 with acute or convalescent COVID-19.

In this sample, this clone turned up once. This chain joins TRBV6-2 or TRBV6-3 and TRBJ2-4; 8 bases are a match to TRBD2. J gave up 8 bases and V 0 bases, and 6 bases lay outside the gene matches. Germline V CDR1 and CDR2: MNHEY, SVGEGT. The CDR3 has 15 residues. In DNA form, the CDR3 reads TGTGCCAGCAGTTACTCTAGGGCAGCGGGGGACATTCAGTACTTC. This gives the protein CASSYSRAAGDIQYF.

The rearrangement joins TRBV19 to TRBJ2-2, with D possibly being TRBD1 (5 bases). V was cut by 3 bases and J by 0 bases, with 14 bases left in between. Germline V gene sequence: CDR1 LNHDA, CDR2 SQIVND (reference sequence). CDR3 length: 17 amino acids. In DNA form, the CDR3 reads TGTGCCAGTAGTATCGATGTCAAGGGGACGAACACCGGGGAGCTGTTTTTT. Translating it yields CASSIDVKGTNTGELFF. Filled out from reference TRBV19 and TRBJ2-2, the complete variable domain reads DGGITQSPKYLFRKEGQNVTLSCEQNLNHDAMYWYRQDPGQGLRLIYYSQIVNDFQKGDIAEGYSVSREKKESFPLTVTSAQKNPTAFYLCASSIDVKGTNTGELFFGEGSRLTVL.

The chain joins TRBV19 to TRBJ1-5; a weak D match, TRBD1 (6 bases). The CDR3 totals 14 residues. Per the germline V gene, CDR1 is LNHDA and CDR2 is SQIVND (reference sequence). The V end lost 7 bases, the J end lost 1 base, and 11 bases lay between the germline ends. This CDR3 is CASTPGTSNQPQHF. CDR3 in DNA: TGTGCCAGTACCCCCGGGACAAGCAATCAGCCCCAGCATTTT.

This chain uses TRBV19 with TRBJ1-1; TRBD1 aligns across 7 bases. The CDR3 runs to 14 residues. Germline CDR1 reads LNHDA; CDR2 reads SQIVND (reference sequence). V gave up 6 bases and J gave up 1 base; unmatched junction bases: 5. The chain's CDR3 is CASRVTGKNTEAFF. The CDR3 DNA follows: TGTGCCAGTAGGGTGACAGGGAAGAACACTGAAGCTTTCTTT. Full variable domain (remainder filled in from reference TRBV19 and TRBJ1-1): DGGITQSPKYLFRKEGQNVTLSCEQNLNHDAMYWYRQDPGQGLRLIYYSQIVNDFQKGDIAEGYSVSREKKESFPLTVTSAQKNPTAFYLCASRVTGKNTEAFFGQGTRLTVV.

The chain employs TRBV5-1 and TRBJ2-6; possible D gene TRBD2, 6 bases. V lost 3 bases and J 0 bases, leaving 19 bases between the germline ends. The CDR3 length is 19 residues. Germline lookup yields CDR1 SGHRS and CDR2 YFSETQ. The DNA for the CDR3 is TGCGCCAGCAGCTGGAGGGGATCCCTCCGGAGCTCTGGGGCCAACGTCCTGACTTTC. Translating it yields CASSWRGSLRSSGANVLTF.

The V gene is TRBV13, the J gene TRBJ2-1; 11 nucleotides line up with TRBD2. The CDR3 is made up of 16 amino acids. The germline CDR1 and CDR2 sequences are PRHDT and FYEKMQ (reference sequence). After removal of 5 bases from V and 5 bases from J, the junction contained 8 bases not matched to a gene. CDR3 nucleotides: TGTGCCAGCAGCCCCGCGGGGACTAGCGGTCACAATGAGCAGTTCTTC. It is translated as CASSPAGTSGHNEQFF.

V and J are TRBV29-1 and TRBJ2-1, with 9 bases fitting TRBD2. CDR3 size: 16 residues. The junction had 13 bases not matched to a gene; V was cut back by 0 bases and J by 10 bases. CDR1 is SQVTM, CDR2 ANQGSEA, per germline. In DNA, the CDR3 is TGCAGCGTTGAAGATCGGCCGCGGGAGGGCTGGGAAGAGCAGTTCTTC. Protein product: CSVEDRPREGWEEQFF.

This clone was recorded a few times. In DNA form, the CDR3 reads TGTGCCAGCAGCTTCAGGATAGTGAACACTGAAGCTTTCTTT. Protein: CASSFRIVNTEAFF. V gene TRBV5-8 combines with J gene TRBJ1-1, with unresolved D. CDR1 SGHTS and CDR2 YDEGEE come from the germline V gene. The CDR3 totals 14 residues. V lost 2 bases to trimming and J lost 0 bases, with 8 bases between them.

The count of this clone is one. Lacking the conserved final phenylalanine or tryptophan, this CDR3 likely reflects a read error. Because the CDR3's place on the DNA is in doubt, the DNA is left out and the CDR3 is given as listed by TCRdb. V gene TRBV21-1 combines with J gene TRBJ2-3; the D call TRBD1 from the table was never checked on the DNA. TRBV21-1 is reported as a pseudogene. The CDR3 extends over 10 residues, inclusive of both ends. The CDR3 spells CASSPKRDRG.